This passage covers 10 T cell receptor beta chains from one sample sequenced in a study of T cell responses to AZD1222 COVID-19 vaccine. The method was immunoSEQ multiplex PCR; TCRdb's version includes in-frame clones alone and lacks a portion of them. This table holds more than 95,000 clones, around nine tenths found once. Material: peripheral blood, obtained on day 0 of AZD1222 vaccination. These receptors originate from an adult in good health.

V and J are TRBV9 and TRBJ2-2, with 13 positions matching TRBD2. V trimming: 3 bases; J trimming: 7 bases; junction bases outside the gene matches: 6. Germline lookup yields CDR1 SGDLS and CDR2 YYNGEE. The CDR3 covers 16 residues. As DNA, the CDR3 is TGTGCCAGCAGCGCCGGGACTAGCGGGGACCACGGGGAGCTGTTTTTT. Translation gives CASSAGTSGDHGELFF.

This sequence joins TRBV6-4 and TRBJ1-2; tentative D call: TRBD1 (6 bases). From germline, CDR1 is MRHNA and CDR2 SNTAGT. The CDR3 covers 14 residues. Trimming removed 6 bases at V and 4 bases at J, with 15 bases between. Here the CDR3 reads CASSYFGQSYGYTF. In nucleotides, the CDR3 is TGTGCCAGCAGCTACTTCGGACAGTCCTATGGCTACACCTTC.

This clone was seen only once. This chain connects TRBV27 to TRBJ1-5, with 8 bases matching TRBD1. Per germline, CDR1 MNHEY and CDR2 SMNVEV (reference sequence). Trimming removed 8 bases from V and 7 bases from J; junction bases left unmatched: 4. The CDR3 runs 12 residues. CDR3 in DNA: TGTGCCAGCCGACAGGGGAGACAGCCCCAGCATTTT. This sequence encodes CASRQGRQPQHF.

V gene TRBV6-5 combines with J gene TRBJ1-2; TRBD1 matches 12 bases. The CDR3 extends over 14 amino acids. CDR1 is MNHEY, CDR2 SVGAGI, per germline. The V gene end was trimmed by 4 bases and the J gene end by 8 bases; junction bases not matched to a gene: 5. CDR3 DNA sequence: TGTGCCAGCAGTTCCGGGACAGGGGGCTGGGGCTACACCTTC. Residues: CASSSGTGGWGYTF.

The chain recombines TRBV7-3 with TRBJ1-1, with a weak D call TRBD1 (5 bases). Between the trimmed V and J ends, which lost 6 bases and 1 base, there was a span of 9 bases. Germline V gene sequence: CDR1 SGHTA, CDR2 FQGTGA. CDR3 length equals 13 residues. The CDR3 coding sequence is TGTGCCAGCAGGTTCGGGACGAACACTGAAGCTTTCTTT. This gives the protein CASRFGTNTEAFF. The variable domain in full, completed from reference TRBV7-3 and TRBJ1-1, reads GAGVSQTPSNKVTEKGKYVELRCDPISGHTALYWYRQSLGQGPEFLIYFQGTGAADDSGLPNDRFFAVRPEGSVSTLKIQRTERGDSAVYLCASRFGTNTEAFFGQGTRLTVV.

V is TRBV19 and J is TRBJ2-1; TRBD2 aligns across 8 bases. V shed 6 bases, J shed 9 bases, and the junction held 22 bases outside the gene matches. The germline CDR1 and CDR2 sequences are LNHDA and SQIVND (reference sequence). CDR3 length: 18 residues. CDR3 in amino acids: CASRAGTSLRTLIVEQFF. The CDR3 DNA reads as TGTGCCAGTAGGGCCGGGACTAGTCTCCGAACCCTAATAGTTGAGCAGTTCTTC.

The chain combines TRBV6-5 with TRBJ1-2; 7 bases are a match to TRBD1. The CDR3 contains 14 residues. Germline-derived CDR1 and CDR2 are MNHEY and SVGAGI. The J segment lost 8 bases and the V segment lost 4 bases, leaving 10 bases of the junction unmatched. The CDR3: CASSSGQVRGGYTF. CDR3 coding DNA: TGTGCCAGCAGTTCCGGACAGGTTCGAGGGGGCTACACCTTC.

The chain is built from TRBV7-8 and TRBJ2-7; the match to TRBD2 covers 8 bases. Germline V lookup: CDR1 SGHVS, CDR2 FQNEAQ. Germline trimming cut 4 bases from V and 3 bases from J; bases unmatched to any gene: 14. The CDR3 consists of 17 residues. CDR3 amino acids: CASSWARGLVLGYEQYF. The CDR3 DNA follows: TGTGCCAGCAGCTGGGCCCGGGGACTAGTTCTTGGCTACGAGCAGTACTTC.

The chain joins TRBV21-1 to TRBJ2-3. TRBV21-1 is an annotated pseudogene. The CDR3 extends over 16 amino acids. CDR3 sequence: CASSARDGHYTDTQYF. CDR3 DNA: TGTGCCAGCAGTGCCCGGGACGGACATTACACAGATACGCAGTATTTT.

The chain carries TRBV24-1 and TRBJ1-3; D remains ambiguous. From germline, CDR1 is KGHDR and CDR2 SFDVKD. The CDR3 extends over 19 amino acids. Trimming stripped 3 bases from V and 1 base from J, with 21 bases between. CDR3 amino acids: CATSDLAYHVWSSGNTIYF. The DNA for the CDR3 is TGTGCCACCAGTGATCTTGCTTATCATGTTTGGTCTTCTGGAAACACCATATATTTT.